This T cell receptor (beta chain) came from a study of T cells after posttransplantation cyclophosphamide. Assay: immunoSEQ multiplex PCR; the TCRdb copy retains only in-frame clones and omits some. The table records approximately 52,000 clones, 85% to 90% of them present only once. The CDR3 runs 13 residues. In germline, CDR1 is SGHTA, CDR2 FQGNSA. V lost 0 bases to trimming and J lost 5 bases, with 5 bases between them. Study-level findings and limits: Donor-recipient repertoire similarity was low at 1-2 months, rising over year one. TRB overlap between skin or GI tissue T cells and blood was limited. After PTCy, TRB diversity resembled that of CNI/methotrexate controls.

Points on this clone: Its cognate antigen is unknown.

This sequence was found in a young man with a blood cancer, CMV-positive, and with a related stem cell donor. The V gene is TRBV7-2, the J gene TRBJ2-1; D might be TRBD1 (5 bases). Sample: PBMCs. The CDR3 spells CASSLARDNEQFF. CDR3 nucleotides: TGTGCCAGCAGCTTAGCCAGGGACAATGAGCAGTTCTTC.